A single sample is the source of the 21 T cell receptor beta chains below, sequenced in a study of CD8+CD57+ T cells in acquired aplastic anemia. The use of genomic DNA as template underpinned the TCR beta VDJ and CDR3 profiling. MiXCR, run by TCRdb on the reads, gives a single entry per CDR3 protein. Here the sample spans 150,000 to 200,000 distinct CDR3 sequences, 64% being singletons. The sequenced sample was sorted CD4+, CD8+, or CD8+CD57+ T cells (not recorded which) from PBMCs. The receptors stem from a human donor with severe aplastic anemia or a healthy control (not recorded which).

The chain is built from TRBV7-6 and TRBJ2-1; TRBD2 matches at 14 bases. J lost 8 bases, V lost 6 bases, and 12 bases had no gene match. The CDR3 extends over 17 amino acids. The germline gives CDR1 SGHVS, CDR2 FNYEAQ. CDR3 sequence: CASSSTSGGAGVDEQFF. The CDR3 DNA follows: TGTGCCAGCAGTTCGACTAGCGGGGGGGCCGGGGTGGATGAGCAGTTCTTC.

This sequence joins TRBV5-8 and TRBJ2-5, with unresolved D. This CDR3 comprises 12 residues. Germline-derived CDR1 and CDR2 are SGHTS and YDEGEE. The V end was cut by 1 base, the J end by 4 bases, with 5 bases between. CDR3 protein: CASSLTPETQYF. The CDR3 nucleotides read TGTGCCAGCAGCTTGACGCCAGAGACCCAGTACTTC.

This clonotype showed up many times. CDR3 loop: CASSWDSSGANVLTF. CDR3 bases: TGTGCCAGCAGTTGGGACAGCTCTGGGGCCAACGTCCTGACTTTC. The genes are TRBV6-2 or TRBV6-3 and TRBJ2-6; 7 bases line up with TRBD1. The CDR3 is 15 amino acids. J lost 0 bases, V lost 4 bases, and 0 bases had no gene match. Germline CDR1 is MNHEY and CDR2 is SVGEGT.

The rearrangement links TRBV2 to TRBJ1-6; 9 bases align to TRBD1. Trimming took 3 bases from V and 10 from J; bases not matched to a gene: 4. Per germline, CDR1 SNHLY and CDR2 FYNNEI. CDR3 length: 14 amino acids. The CDR3 DNA sequence: TGTGCCAGCAGTGATGGGACAGGGAAATCACCCCTCCACTTT. It encodes CASSDGTGKSPLHF.

The chain couples TRBV7-2 to TRBJ2-7, with D tentatively TRBD1 or TRBD2 (5 bases each). The CDR3 totals 15 residues. Trimming removed 1 base from V and 4 bases from J, with 14 bases in between. The germline gives CDR1 SGHTA, CDR2 FQGNSA. The CDR3 sequence: CASSLGGNREYEQYF. The CDR3 DNA sequence: TGTGCCAGCAGCTTAGGGGGGAACCGGGAATACGAGCAGTACTTC. Drawing the rest from reference TRBV7-2 and TRBJ2-7, the complete variable domain is GAGVSQSPSNKVTEKGKDVELRCDPISGHTALYWYRQSLGQGLEFLIYFQGNSAPDKSGLPSDRFSAERTGGSVSTLTIQRTQQEDSAVYLCASSLGGNREYEQYFGPGTRLTVT.

This sequence joins TRBV20-1 and TRBJ1-5, with D uncertain. Trimming removed 8 bases from V and 0 bases from J, with 8 bases in between. Germline assignment: CDR1 DFQATT and CDR2 SNEGSKA (reference sequence). The CDR3 extends over 12 amino acids. CDR3 coding DNA: TGCAGTTTGGACGGTAGCAATCAGCCCCAGCATTTT. Translated: CSLDGSNQPQHF.

This clonotype was seen a few times. The chain links TRBV15 to TRBJ2-7; D possibly corresponds to TRBD2 (6 bases). Looked up from germline, CDR1 is LNHNV and CDR2 is YYDKDF (reference sequence). There are 16 residues in the CDR3. V was cut by 3 bases and J by 2 bases, with 17 bases left in between. This CDR3 is CATSRVTGTSAYEQYF. DNA of the CDR3: TGTGCCACCAGCAGGGTCACCGGGACTTCGGCCTACGAGCAGTACTTC.

The chain links TRBV14 to TRBJ2-3, with D perhaps TRBD1 (6 bases). Germline CDR1 is SGHDN and CDR2 is FVKESK. V lost 1 base and J 1 base, leaving 9 bases between the germline ends. This CDR3 has 15 residues. The CDR3 region has the DNA TGTGCCAGCAGCCAAGTAGGGGGAGGCACAGATACGCAGTATTTT. It is translated as CASSQVGGGTDTQYF.

This chain links TRBV24-1 with TRBJ1-2, with TRBD1 as a possible D gene (6 bases). Trimming pared 11 bases from V and 2 bases from J, leaving 17 bases between. The CDR3 totals 14 residues. Germline CDR1 KGHDR, CDR2 SFDVKD. CDR3 nucleotide sequence: TGTGCCATAGTCACAGGACAGCTAAACTATGGCTACACCTTC. Encoded protein: CAIVTGQLNYGYTF.

This chain links TRBV19 with TRBJ1-1, with TRBD1 matching 8 bases. Trimming took 5 bases from V and 5 from J; bases not matched to a gene: 10. The CDR3 sequence is 15 residues long. Germline CDR1 reads LNHDA; CDR2 reads SQIVND (reference sequence). DNA for the CDR3: TGTGCCAGTAGTTATACGACAGGGGCGAGGACTGAAGCTTTCTTT. This sequence encodes CASSYTTGARTEAFF.

The chain recombines TRBV24-1 with TRBJ2-2; 10 bases align to TRBD2. Trimming at V came to 4 bases and at J to 7 bases, leaving 8 bases not matched to a gene. This CDR3 has 16 residues. In germline, CDR1 is KGHDR, CDR2 SFDVKD. CDR3 in amino acids: CATSDPQREGSGELFF. The CDR3 DNA follows: TGTGCCACCAGTGACCCCCAGCGGGAGGGGAGCGGGGAGCTGTTTTTT.

The chain couples TRBV7-3 to TRBJ2-3; perhaps TRBD2 as D (5 bases). In germline, CDR1 is SGHTA, CDR2 FQGTGA. This CDR3 comprises 13 residues. V was shortened by 9 bases and J by 7 bases, with 17 bases between the two germline ends. CDR3 region: CASSARGRNTQYF. The CDR3 DNA reads TGTGCCAGTTCTGCTCGTGGGAGAAATACGCAGTATTTT. Filled out from reference TRBV7-3 and TRBJ2-3, the complete variable domain reads GAGVSQTPSNKVTEKGKYVELRCDPISGHTALYWYRQSLGQGPEFLIYFQGTGAADDSGLPNDRFFAVRPEGSVSTLKIQRTERGDSAVYLCASSARGRNTQYFGPGTRLTVL.

J is TRBJ1-6 and V is TRBV19; 9 bases are a match to TRBD1. V dropped 6 bases and J dropped 5; count of bases not matched to a gene: 14. Looked up from germline, CDR1 is LNHDA and CDR2 is SQIVND (reference sequence). The CDR3 is made up of 18 amino acids. CDR3 sequence (DNA): TGTGCCAGTAGCGGAGAACTTGCCCGGGACAGGGATAATTCACCCCTCCACTTT. Translation: CASSGELARDRDNSPLHF.

With regard to this clonotype: Germline is not matched at one junction end, which may reflect a read error. J is TRBJ1-5 and V is TRBV12-3 or TRBV12-4; D is ambiguous. The CDR3 runs 12 residues. CDR3 bases: TGTGCCGGCAGTTTAATCGCAGAGCCCCAGCATTTT. It specifies CAGSLIAEPQHF.

There are a few counts of this clonotype. The chain uses TRBV24-1 and TRBJ2-1; D not certain. The CDR3 has 13 residues. The V gene lost 1 base and the J gene lost 10 bases, with 10 bases spanning the gap. Germline V gene lookup returns CDR1 KGHDR and CDR2 SFDVKD. CDR3 coding DNA: TGTGCCACCAGTGATTTCAGCAGTAAAGAGCAGTTCTTC. It is translated as CATSDFSSKEQFF.

This clonotype was recorded a few times. The chain employs TRBV7-9 and TRBJ1-2; D is unresolved. V lost 7 bases, J lost 6 bases, and 15 bases lay in between. Germline V gene data show CDR1 as SEHNR and CDR2 as FQNEAQ (reference sequence). CDR3 length equals 13 residues. The CDR3 sequence is CASTVEPIHGYTF. The CDR3 nucleotides are TGTGCCAGCACCGTGGAACCTATTCATGGCTACACCTTC.

The chain employs TRBV7-9 and TRBJ1-6; D is unresolved. This CDR3 spans 15 amino acids. Trimming cost V 6 bases and J 3 bases, with 12 bases left between them. Germline CDR1 reads SEHNR; CDR2 reads FQNEAQ (reference sequence). DNA for the CDR3: TGTGCCAGCAGTCATGACATAGACTATAATTCACCCCTCCACTTT. As protein: CASSHDIDYNSPLHF.

V and J are TRBV20-1 and TRBJ1-4, with no clear D. The CDR3 covers 13 residues. Trimming left V 1 base short and J 8 bases short, with 11 bases between. Germline CDR1 and CDR2: DFQATT and SNEGSKA (reference sequence). Here the CDR3 reads CSARGQPLEKLFF. Here the CDR3 DNA reads TGCAGTGCTAGAGGCCAGCCCCTAGAAAAACTGTTTTTT.

This clonotype was detected only once. The J gene is TRBJ2-7, the V gene TRBV11-2; TRBD1 agrees at 7 bases. The ends lost 6 bases at V and 2 bases at J; junction bases unmatched: 4. The length of the CDR3 is 13 residues. Germline lookup yields CDR1 SGHAT and CDR2 FQNNGV. CDR3 protein: CASRNTGAYEQYF. The DNA for the CDR3 is TGTGCCAGCAGAAATACAGGGGCCTACGAGCAGTACTTC.

The chain uses TRBV19 and TRBJ2-7; D might be TRBD1 (6 bases). This CDR3 has 15 amino acids. From germline, CDR1 is LNHDA and CDR2 SQIVND (reference sequence). V dropped 6 bases and J dropped 5 bases, with 20 bases sitting between them. As DNA, the CDR3 is TGTGCCAGTAGCCCTTACTCCCAGGGGAAAGACGAGCAGTACTTC. It codes for CASSPYSQGKDEQYF.

About this clonotype: A read error is likely, as this CDR3 ends without the conserved phenylalanine or tryptophan. The limits of the CDR3 on the DNA are not certain, so only TCRdb's listed CDR3 is given. This chain joins TRBV20-1 and TRBJ1-2; the D call of TRBD1 is as the table states it, not checked on the DNA. Germline-derived CDR1 and CDR2 are DFQATT and SNEGSKA (reference sequence). The CDR3 spans 13 amino acids, including both terminal residues. The CDR3 loop reads CSARGSDGTGFTY.